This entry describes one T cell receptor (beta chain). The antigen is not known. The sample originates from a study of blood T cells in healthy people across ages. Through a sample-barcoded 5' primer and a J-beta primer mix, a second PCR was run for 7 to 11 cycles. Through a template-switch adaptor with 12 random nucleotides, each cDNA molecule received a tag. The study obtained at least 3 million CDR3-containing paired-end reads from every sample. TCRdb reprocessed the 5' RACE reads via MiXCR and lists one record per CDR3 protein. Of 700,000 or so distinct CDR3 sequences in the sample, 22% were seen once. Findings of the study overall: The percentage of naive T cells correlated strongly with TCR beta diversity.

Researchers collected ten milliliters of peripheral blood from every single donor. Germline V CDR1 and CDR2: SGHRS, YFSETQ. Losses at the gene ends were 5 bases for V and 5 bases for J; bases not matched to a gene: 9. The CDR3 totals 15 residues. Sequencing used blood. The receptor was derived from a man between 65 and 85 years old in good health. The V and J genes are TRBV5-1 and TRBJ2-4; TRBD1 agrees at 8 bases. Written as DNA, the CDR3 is TGCGCCAGCAGGGTGACCAGGGGGCGCGAAAACATTCAGTACTTC. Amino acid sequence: CASRVTRGRENIQYF. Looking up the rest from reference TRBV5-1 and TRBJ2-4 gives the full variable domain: KAGVTQTPRYLIKTRGQQVTLSCSPISGHRSVSWYQQTPGQGLQFLFEYFSETQRNKGNFPGRFSGRQFSNSRSEMNVSTLELGDSALYLCASRVTRGRENIQYFGAGTRLSVL.